This T cell receptor beta chain was sequenced in a study of T cells in Graves' hyperthyroidism and ophthalmopathy. Study-level information: Peripheral blood sampling occurred at initial diagnosis, before any treatment.

Among the patients, aged 18 to 65, hyperthyroidism was newly diagnosed and had lasted under 2 months. Overall study findings and caveats: In validation, the model predicted ophthalmopathy. These predictions came a median roughly 6 months before onset. Most expanded thyroid clonotypes above 0.001 recurred in blood.

What was amplified from RNA transcripts were TCR beta CDR3 regions. When the TCR CDR3 underwent first-round RT-PCR, the HTBI primer set was used. Each CDR3 protein is one row after TCRdb ran MiXCR on the multiplex PCR reads. The sample lists about 360,000 distinct CDR3 sequences, more than 20% occurring once. The junction had 8 bases not matched to a gene; V was cut back by 7 bases and J by 4 bases. The CDR3 totals 14 residues. This clonotype was recorded many times. What it binds is unknown. The genes are TRBV12-3 or TRBV12-4 and TRBJ2-3; TRBD2 aligns across 7 bases. The specimen was blood. This TCR came from a man between 50 and 59 years old with Graves' hyperthyroidism. CDR3 in DNA: TGTGCCAGCACCCCTAGCGGAGGGGCAGATACGCAGTATTTT. Translated, it gives CASTPSGGADTQYF.